The clone carrying this T cell receptor beta chain turned up a few times. In the source study's methods: Amplification of reference gene primers provided the estimated nucleated cell counts. The repertoire was sequenced with immunoSEQ multiplex PCR; TCRdb's copy has only in-frame clones and lacks some. V and J calls and clone size are those listed in that table; D and trimming were worked out from the DNA. The sample carries 130,000 to 150,000 clones, 84% recorded once. These data come from a study of blood T cell repertoires in COVID-19. About the research overall: COVID-19 samples from acute and convalescent phases originated in the United States, Italy and Spain. T cells, B-cell-depleted T cells, or PBMCs supplied cDNA or gDNA.

V shed 4 bases and J 10 bases; nucleotides not matched to a gene: 6. Per germline, CDR1 MNHEY and CDR2 SMNVEV (reference sequence). The CDR3 is made up of 12 amino acids. The sequence came from a human donor in a cohort sampled during active COVID-19. The chain joins TRBV27 to TRBJ1-2; TRBD1 matches at 7 bases. Material: peripheral blood. In DNA form, the CDR3 reads TGTGCCAGCAGTTCCTCGACAGGGACCTACACCTTC. This gives the protein CASSSSTGTYTF.